This T cell receptor beta chain was retrieved from a study of T-cell reconstitution after alpha-beta-depleted transplantation in children. Preparation of the TCRbeta library was carried out with unique molecular identifiers. TCRdb called the PCR reads again in MiXCR, with one record for every CDR3 protein. The data show over 550,000 distinct CDR3 sequences, over 9.5% seen once. The sample holds a few counts of this clonotype. The clonotype originates from a human donor who donated a stem cell graft to a child with acute myeloid leukemia. The specimen was PBMCs from the stem cell graft donor, collected from the stem cell graft.

CDR3 residues: CASSISGRTGDTQYF. The CDR3 DNA follows: TGTGCCAGCAGCATCAGCGGGAGGACTGGAGATACGCAGTATTTT. The rearrangement joins TRBV27 to TRBJ2-3; 9 nucleotides align to TRBD2. The CDR3 has 15 residues. The germline gives CDR1 MNHEY, CDR2 SMNVEV (reference sequence). The junction had 9 bases not matched to a gene; V was cut back by 6 bases and J by 5 bases.